The 2 T cell receptor beta chains presented below share a single source sample, sequenced in a study of OX40 agonist ivuxolimab in advanced cancers. Libraries were prepared by immunoSEQ multiplex PCR; TCRdb keeps only in-frame clonotypes and omits some of them. The sample has approximately 82,000 clones, 88% seen once. The specimen comprised CD4+ or CD8+ T cells sorted from blood, sampled in a trial of the OX40 agonist ivuxolimab. The receptors were gathered from an adult with an advanced solid tumor such as melanoma, head and neck, liver or kidney cancer.

The rearrangement joins TRBV7-6 to TRBJ2-2, with D perhaps matching TRBD2 (6 bases). In germline, CDR1 is SGHVS, CDR2 FNYEAQ. CDR3 length: 19 residues. V lost 1 base to trimming and J lost 5 bases, with 23 bases between them. The CDR3 coding sequence is TGTGCCAGCAGCTTAGACACGGGAGTGGCTAACTCCCAAACCGGGGAGCTGTTTTTT. Protein sequence: CASSLDTGVANSQTGELFF. Full variable domain (rest looked up from reference TRBV7-6 and TRBJ2-2): GAGVSQSPRYKVTKRGQDVALRCDPISGHVSLYWYRQALGQGPEFLTYFNYEAQQDKSGLPNDRFSAERPEGSISTLTIQRTEQRDSAMYRCASSLDTGVANSQTGELFFGEGSRLTVL.

V is TRBV29-1 and J is TRBJ1-4; 7 bases fit TRBD1. Germline V gene data show CDR1 as SQVTM and CDR2 as ANQGSEA. The CDR3 is made up of 13 amino acids. The J segment lost 5 bases and the V segment lost 5 bases, leaving 5 bases of the junction unmatched. The CDR3 DNA sequence: TGCAGCGTTTCAGGACAGGCAAATGAAAAACTGTTTTTT. It encodes CSVSGQANEKLFF.